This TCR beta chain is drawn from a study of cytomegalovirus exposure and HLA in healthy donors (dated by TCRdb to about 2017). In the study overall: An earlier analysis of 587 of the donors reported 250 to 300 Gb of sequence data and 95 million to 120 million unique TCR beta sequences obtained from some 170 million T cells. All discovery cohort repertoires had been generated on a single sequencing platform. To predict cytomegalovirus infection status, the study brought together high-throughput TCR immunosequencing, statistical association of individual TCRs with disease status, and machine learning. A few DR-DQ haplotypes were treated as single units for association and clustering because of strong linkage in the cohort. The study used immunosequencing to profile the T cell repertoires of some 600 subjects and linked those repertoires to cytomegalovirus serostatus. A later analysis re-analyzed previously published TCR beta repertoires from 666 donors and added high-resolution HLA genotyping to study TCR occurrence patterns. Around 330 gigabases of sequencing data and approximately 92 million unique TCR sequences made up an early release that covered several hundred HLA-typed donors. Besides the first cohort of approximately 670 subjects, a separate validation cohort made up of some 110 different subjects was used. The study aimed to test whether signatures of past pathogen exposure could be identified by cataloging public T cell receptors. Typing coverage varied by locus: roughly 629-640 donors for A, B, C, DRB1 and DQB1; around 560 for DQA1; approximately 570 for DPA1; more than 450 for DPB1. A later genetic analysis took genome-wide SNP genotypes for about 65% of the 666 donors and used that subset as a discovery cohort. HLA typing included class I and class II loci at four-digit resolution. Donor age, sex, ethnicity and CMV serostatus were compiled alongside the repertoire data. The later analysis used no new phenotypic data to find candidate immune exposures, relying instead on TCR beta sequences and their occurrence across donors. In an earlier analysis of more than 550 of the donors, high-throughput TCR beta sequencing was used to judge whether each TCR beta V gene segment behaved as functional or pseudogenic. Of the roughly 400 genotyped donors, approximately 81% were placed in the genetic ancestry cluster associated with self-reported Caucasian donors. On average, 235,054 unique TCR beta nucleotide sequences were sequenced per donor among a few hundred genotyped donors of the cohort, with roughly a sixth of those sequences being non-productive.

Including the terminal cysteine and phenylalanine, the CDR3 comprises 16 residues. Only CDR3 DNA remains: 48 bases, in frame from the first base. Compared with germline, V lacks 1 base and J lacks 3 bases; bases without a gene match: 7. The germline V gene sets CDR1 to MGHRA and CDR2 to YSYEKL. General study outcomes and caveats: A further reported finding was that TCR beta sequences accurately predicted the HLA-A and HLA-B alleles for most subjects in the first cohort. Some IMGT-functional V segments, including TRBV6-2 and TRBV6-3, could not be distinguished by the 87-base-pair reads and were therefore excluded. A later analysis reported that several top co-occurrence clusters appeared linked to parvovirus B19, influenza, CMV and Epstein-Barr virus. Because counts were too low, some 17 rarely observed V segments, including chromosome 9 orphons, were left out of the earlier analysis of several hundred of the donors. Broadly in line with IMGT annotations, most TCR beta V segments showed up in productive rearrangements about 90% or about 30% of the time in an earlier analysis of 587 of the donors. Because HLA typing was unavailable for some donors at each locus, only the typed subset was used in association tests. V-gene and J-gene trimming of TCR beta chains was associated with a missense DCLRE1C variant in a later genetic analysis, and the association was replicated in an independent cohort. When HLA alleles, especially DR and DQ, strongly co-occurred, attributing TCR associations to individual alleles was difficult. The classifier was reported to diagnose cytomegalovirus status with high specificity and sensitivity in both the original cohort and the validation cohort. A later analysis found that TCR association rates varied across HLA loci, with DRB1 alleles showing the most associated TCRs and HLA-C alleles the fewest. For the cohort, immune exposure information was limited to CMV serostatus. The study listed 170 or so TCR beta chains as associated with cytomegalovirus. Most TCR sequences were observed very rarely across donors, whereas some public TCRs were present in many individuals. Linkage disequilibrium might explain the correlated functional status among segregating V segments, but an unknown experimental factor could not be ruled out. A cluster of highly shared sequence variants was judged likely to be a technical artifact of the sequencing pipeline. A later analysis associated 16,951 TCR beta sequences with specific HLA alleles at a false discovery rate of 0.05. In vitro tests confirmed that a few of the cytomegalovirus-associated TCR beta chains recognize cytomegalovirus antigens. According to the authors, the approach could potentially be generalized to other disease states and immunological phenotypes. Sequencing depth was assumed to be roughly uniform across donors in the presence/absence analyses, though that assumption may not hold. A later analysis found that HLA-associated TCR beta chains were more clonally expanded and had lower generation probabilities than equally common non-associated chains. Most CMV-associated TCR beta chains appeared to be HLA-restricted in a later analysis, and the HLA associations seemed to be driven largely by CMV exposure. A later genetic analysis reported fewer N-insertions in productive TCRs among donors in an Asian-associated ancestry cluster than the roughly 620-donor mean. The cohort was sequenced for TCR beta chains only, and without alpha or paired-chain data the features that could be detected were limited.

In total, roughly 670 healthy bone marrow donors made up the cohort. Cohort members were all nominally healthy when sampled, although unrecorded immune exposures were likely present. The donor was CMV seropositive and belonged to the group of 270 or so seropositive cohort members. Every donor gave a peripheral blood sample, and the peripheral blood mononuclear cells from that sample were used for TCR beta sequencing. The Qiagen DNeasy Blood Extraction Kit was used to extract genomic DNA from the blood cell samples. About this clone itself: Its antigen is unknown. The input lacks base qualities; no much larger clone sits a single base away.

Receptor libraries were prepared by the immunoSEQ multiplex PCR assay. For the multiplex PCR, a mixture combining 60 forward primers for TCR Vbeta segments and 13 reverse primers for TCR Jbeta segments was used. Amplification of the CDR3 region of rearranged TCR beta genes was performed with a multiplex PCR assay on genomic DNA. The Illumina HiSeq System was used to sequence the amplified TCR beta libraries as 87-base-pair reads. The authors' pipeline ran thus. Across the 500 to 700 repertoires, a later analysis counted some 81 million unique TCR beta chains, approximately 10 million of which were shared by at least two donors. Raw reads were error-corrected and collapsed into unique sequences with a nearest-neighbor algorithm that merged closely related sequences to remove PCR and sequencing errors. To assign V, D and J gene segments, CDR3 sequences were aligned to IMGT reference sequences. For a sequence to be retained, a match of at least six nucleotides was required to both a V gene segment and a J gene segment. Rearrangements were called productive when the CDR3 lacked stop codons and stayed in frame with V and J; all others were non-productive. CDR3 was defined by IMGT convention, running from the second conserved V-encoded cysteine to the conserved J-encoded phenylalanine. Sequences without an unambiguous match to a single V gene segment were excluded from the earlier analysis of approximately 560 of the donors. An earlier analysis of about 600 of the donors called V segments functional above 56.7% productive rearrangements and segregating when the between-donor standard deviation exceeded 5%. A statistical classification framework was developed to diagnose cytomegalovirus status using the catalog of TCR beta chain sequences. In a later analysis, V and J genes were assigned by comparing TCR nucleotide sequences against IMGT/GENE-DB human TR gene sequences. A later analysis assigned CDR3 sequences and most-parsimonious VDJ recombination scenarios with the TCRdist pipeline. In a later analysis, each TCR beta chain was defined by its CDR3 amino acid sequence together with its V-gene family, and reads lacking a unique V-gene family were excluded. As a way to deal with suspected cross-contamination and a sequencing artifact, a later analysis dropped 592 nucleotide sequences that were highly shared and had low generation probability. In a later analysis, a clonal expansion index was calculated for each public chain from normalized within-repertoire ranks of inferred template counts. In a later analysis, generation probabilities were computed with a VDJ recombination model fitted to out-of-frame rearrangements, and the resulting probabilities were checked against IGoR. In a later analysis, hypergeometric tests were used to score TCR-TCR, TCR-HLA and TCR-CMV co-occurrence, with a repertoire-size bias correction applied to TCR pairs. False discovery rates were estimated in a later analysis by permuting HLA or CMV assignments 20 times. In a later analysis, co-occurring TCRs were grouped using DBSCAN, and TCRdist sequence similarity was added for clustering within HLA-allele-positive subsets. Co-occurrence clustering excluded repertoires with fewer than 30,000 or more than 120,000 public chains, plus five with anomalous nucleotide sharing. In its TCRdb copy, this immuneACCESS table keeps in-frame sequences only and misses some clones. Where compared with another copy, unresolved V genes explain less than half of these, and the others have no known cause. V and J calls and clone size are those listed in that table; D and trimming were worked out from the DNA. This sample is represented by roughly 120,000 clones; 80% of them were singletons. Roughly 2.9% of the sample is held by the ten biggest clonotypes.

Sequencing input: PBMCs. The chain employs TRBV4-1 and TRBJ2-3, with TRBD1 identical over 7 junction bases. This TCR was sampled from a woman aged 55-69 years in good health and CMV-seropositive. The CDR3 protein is CASSQAGLRGTDTQYF. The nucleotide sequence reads TGCGCCAGCAGCCAAGCGGGCCTCAGGGGGACAGATACGCAGTATTTT.